The 22 T cell receptor beta chains listed next were all sequenced from one sample in a study of blood T cell repertoires in COVID-19. Profiling relied on immunoSEQ multiplex PCR, and the TCRdb table lists in-frame clones only, not all of them. The table has about 43,000 clones, over 80% seen once. Sample: peripheral blood. These TCRs come from a man at least 80 years old in a cohort sampled during active COVID-19.

The genes are TRBV10-3 and TRBJ2-7; 9 bases are a match to TRBD2. CDR1 ENHRY and CDR2 SYGVKD come from the germline V gene. This CDR3 has 15 residues. V was clipped by 6 bases and J by 2 bases; unmatched bases: 8. Written as DNA, the CDR3 is TGTGCCATCAGGCGGGGGGGACAAGGGCCCTACGAGCAGTACTTC. It yields the protein CAIRRGGQGPYEQYF.

V gene TRBV5-4 combines with J gene TRBJ1-1, with 11 nucleotides matching TRBD1. With 3 bases clipped from V and 6 bases from J, the junction kept 10 bases outside the gene matches. The CDR3 runs to 16 residues. CDR1 and CDR2 from the germline V gene are SGHNT and YYREEE (reference sequence). The CDR3 DNA reads TGTGCCAGCAGCTCCCGGGACAGGGGGATACGAGCTGAAGCTTTCTTT. Translated: CASSSRDRGIRAEAFF.

This chain connects TRBV4-1 to TRBJ1-5; 7 positions match TRBD1. The CDR3 sequence is 14 residues long. Losses at the gene ends were 5 bases for V and 7 bases for J; bases not matched to a gene: 8. The germline V gene has CDR1 MGHRA and CDR2 YSYEKL. The CDR3 loop reads CASSFTGEGQPQHF. The CDR3 nucleotides read TGCGCCAGCAGCTTTACAGGGGAAGGACAGCCCCAGCATTTT.

The chain carries TRBV7-9 and TRBJ1-1; 8 bases map to TRBD1. Looked up from germline, CDR1 is SEHNR and CDR2 is FQNEAQ (reference sequence). The CDR3 length is 12 residues. The V and J ends lost 3 bases and 10 bases, in that order; junction bases with no gene match: 4. The CDR3 coding sequence is TGTGCCAGCAGCTTTCAGGACAGGGCAGCTTTCTTT. Protein: CASSFQDRAAFF.

This CDR3 reads CASRPGDRNTGELFF. CDR3 DNA: TGCGCCAGCAGGCCGGGGGACAGAAACACCGGGGAGCTGTTTTTT. This sequence joins TRBV5-1 and TRBJ2-2, with a tentative D call TRBD1 (7 bases). This CDR3 contains 15 residues. The V gene lost 5 bases and the J gene lost 2 bases, with 13 bases spanning the gap. Germline values: CDR1 SGHRS, CDR2 YFSETQ.

This clone appeared once. The rearrangement links TRBV5-1 to TRBJ2-2; TRBD1 is a possible D gene (6 bases). The germline gives CDR1 SGHRS, CDR2 YFSETQ. This CDR3 contains 13 residues. V was shortened by 4 bases and J by 4 bases, with 8 bases between the two germline ends. The CDR3 spells CASSPDSTGELFF. Written as DNA, the CDR3 is TGCGCCAGCAGCCCGGACAGCACCGGGGAGCTGTTTTTT.

CDR3 DNA: TGTGCCAGTAGTAGCCCGGGACTAGCGGGGAAAGAGACCCAGTACTTC. It yields the protein CASSSPGLAGKETQYF. The chain combines TRBV19 with TRBJ2-5, with TRBD2 matching 13 bases. This CDR3 is 16 amino acids long. The V gene's germline CDR1 is LNHDA and CDR2 SQIVND (reference sequence). With 4 bases clipped from V and 3 bases from J, the junction kept 5 bases outside the gene matches.

This clone showed up just once. The CDR3 sequence is CSVEVLREQFF. In DNA form, the CDR3 reads TGCAGCGTTGAAGTTTTGCGGGAGCAGTTCTTC. The V call is TRBV29-1, the J call TRBJ2-1; no clear D gene. The V end lost 1 base, the J end lost 10 bases, and 8 bases lay between the germline ends. Germline CDR1 SQVTM, CDR2 ANQGSEA. The CDR3 runs 11 residues.

The rearrangement links TRBV19 to TRBJ2-1; the match to TRBD2 covers 9 bases. This CDR3 has 17 amino acids. The V segment lost 7 bases and the J segment 4 bases; nucleotides outside the gene matches: 14. CDR1 LNHDA and CDR2 SQIVND come from the germline V gene (reference sequence). In nucleotides, the CDR3 is TGTGCCAGTACCATCGGCGCGGGAGGGCCCGGTTACAATGAGCAGTTCTTC. Protein sequence: CASTIGAGGPGYNEQFF.

The chain employs TRBV18 and TRBJ1-3, with D maybe TRBD1 (5 bases). The CDR3 is made up of 14 amino acids. The germline V gene has CDR1 KGHSH and CDR2 LQKENI. V gave up 7 bases and J gave up 0 bases, with 10 bases separating them. Here the CDR3 DNA reads TGTGCCAGCTTAGGGGATATCTCTGGAAACACCATATATTTT. The encoded protein is CASLGDISGNTIYF.

The sample holds a few counts of this clone. This rearrangement joins TRBV4-1 to TRBJ1-1; D not certain. The CDR3 has 13 amino acids. Trimming left V 5 bases short and J 1 base short, with 8 bases between. Germline CDR1 and CDR2: MGHRA and YSYEKL. The chain's CDR3 is CASSGQENTEAFF. CDR3 nucleotides: TGCGCCAGCAGCGGGCAGGAGAACACTGAAGCTTTCTTT.

This chain uses TRBV2 with TRBJ2-7; maybe TRBD2 (5 bases). The V end was cut by 4 bases, the J end by 2 bases, with 9 bases between. Germline CDR1 reads SNHLY; CDR2 reads FYNNEI. This CDR3 has 13 amino acids. For the CDR3, the DNA is TGTGCCAGCAGTGCGCACGGGGCCTACGAGCAGTACTTC. This encodes CASSAHGAYEQYF.

The chain carries TRBV27 and TRBJ1-1; tentatively, D is TRBD1 (5 bases). Germline V gives CDR1 MNHEY, CDR2 SMNVEV (reference sequence). The CDR3 consists of 14 residues. V lost 2 bases and J lost 4, with 11 bases in between. The CDR3 spells CASSLEWGVTEAFF. CDR3 sequence (DNA): TGTGCCAGCAGTTTAGAATGGGGGGTCACTGAAGCTTTCTTT.

The chain recombines TRBV7-9 with TRBJ2-7; maybe TRBD2 (7 bases). This CDR3 contains 16 residues. V was cut by 0 bases and J by 5 bases, with 17 bases left in between. Germline V gene sequence: CDR1 SEHNR, CDR2 FQNEAQ (reference sequence). CDR3 sequence (DNA): TGTGCCAGCAGCTTAGCCCTGGGGAGGGGGGCGGACGAGCAGTACTTC. Translation gives CASSLALGRGADEQYF.

This clone has only a few counts. V is TRBV28 and J is TRBJ1-2; D not certain. The ends were cut back, 2 bases at V and 5 bases at J, with 3 bases in the middle. There are 11 residues in the CDR3. Per the germline V gene, CDR1 is MDHEN and CDR2 is SYDVKM. The chain's CDR3 is CASSLQYGYTF. Here the CDR3 DNA reads TGTGCCAGCAGTTTACAGTATGGCTACACCTTC.

V usage is TRBV19 and J usage is TRBJ2-2; TRBD1 aligns across 10 bases. J lost 5 bases, V lost 5 bases, and 5 bases had no gene match. The germline V gene encodes CDR1 LNHDA and CDR2 SQIVND (reference sequence). The CDR3 consists of 15 residues. The CDR3 region is CASSPRQGATGELFF. In nucleotides, the CDR3 is TGTGCCAGTAGTCCCCGACAGGGGGCAACCGGGGAGCTGTTTTTT.

The table lists this clone with a few counts. The V and J genes are TRBV2 and TRBJ2-5; D ambiguous. V lost 6 bases and J lost 0, with 14 bases in between. Germline V lookup: CDR1 SNHLY, CDR2 FYNNEI. The CDR3 has 15 residues. The CDR3 DNA reads as TGTGCCAGCAGCGGCGTAATGGGCCACCAAGAGACCCAGTACTTC. Protein sequence: CASSGVMGHQETQYF.

The CDR3 here is CASTADARGTYEQYF. CDR3 in DNA: TGTGCCAGTACCGCGGACGCGAGGGGGACCTACGAGCAGTACTTC. The chain combines TRBV19 with TRBJ2-7; possible D gene TRBD1, 6 bases. V lost 7 bases to trimming and J lost 2 bases, with 18 bases between them. The CDR3 is 15 residues long. Germline assignment: CDR1 LNHDA and CDR2 SQIVND (reference sequence). Supplemented by reference TRBV19 and TRBJ2-7, the full variable domain reads DGGITQSPKYLFRKEGQNVTLSCEQNLNHDAMYWYRQDPGQGLRLIYYSQIVNDFQKGDIAEGYSVSREKKESFPLTVTSAQKNPTAFYLCASTADARGTYEQYFGPGTRLTVT.

This clone was seen more than once but under ten times. CDR3 in amino acids: CSVSGTSANTGELFF. The CDR3 coding sequence is TGCAGCGTTTCCGGGACTAGCGCGAACACCGGGGAGCTGTTTTTT. This chain uses TRBV29-1 with TRBJ2-2, with 10 positions matching TRBD2. The CDR3 runs to 15 residues. V shed 5 bases, J shed 0 bases, and the junction held 3 bases outside the gene matches. Germline V CDR1 and CDR2: SQVTM, ANQGSEA.

This sequence joins TRBV5-1 and TRBJ2-7; 8 bases line up with TRBD1. From germline, CDR1 is SGHRS and CDR2 YFSETQ. There are 16 residues in the CDR3. V lost 1 base to trimming and J lost 5 bases; unmatched junction nucleotides: 11. The CDR3 region is CASSLPRTGQIHEQYF. For the CDR3, the DNA is TGCGCCAGCAGCTTGCCTAGGACAGGGCAAATCCACGAGCAGTACTTC. Full variable domain (missing parts from reference TRBV5-1 and TRBJ2-7): KAGVTQTPRYLIKTRGQQVTLSCSPISGHRSVSWYQQTPGQGLQFLFEYFSETQRNKGNFPGRFSGRQFSNSRSEMNVSTLELGDSALYLCASSLPRTGQIHEQYFGPGTRLTVT.

This chain connects TRBV3-1 (or the pseudogene TRBV3-2) to TRBJ2-5, with D possibly being TRBD2 (5 bases). V dropped 1 base and J dropped 2 bases, with 8 bases sitting between them. The V gene's germline CDR1 is LGHDT and CDR2 YNNKEL (reference sequence). CDR3 length equals 14 residues. In nucleotides, the CDR3 is TGTGCCAGCAGCCAAGGAGGGTCGCAAGAGACCCAGTACTTC. Translation gives CASSQGGSQETQYF.

The chain is built from TRBV11-3 and TRBJ2-3; D is unclear. This CDR3 has 17 residues. Trimming took 5 bases from V and 2 from J, leaving 20 bases between them. Germline CDR1 and CDR2: SGHNT and YENEEA. DNA of the CDR3: TGTGCCAGCAGCCCGGGTCGCTCCGCCACACACACAGATACGCAGTATTTT. Amino acids: CASSPGRSATHTDTQYF.